This entry lists 13 T cell receptor beta chains sequenced from one sample in a study of blood T cells in healthy people across ages. A second PCR, run for about 7 to 11 cycles, used a sample-barcoded 5' primer plus a J-beta primer mix. TCRdb passed the 5' RACE reads through MiXCR, listing each CDR3 protein once. This table has approximately 2,000,000 distinct CDR3 sequences, roughly two fifths appearing once. The sequenced sample consisted of blood. The receptor source for this set is a human donor in good health.

This clonotype occurred a few times. This chain connects TRBV4-3 to TRBJ2-1, with TRBD2 as a possible D gene (5 bases). Trimming stripped 1 base from V and 0 bases from J, with 22 bases between. Germline V lookup: CDR1 LGHNA, CDR2 YSLEER. The CDR3 has 20 residues. The CDR3 region is CASSQGRQLYRGISYNEQFF. CDR3 coding DNA: TGCGCCAGCAGCCAAGGTCGGCAGCTTTATCGGGGTATCTCCTACAATGAGCAGTTCTTC.

As regards this clonotype: This may be a read error, as it is one base from a much larger clone. The chain couples TRBV7-3 to TRBJ2-1; D remains ambiguous. The length of the CDR3 is 13 residues. Germline V gives CDR1 SGHTA, CDR2 FQGTGA. CDR3 nucleotide sequence: TGTGCCGGCAGCTTAATGGCATACAATGAGCAGTTCTTC. Protein product: CAGSLMAYNEQFF.

This clonotype came up many times. V and J are TRBV29-1 and TRBJ2-1, with D tentatively TRBD1 (6 bases). The germline V gene has CDR1 SQVTM and CDR2 ANQGSEA. The CDR3 totals 13 residues. The V gene lost 7 bases and the J gene lost 2 bases, with 12 bases spanning the gap. CDR3 in amino acids: CSAREGAYNEQFF. CDR3 nucleotide sequence: TGCAGCGCCCGCGAGGGGGCCTACAATGAGCAGTTCTTC.

The gene calls are TRBV29-1 and TRBJ2-1, with 10 positions matching TRBD2. Trimming removed 4 bases from V and 6 bases from J; junction bases left unmatched: 9. Germline lookup yields CDR1 SQVTM and CDR2 ANQGSEA. This CDR3 is built from 15 residues. The CDR3 nucleotides are TGCAGCGTTGCCAGCGGGGGGGCTAGGGGCAATGAGCAGTTCTTC. It codes for CSVASGGARGNEQFF.

V gene TRBV4-1 combines with J gene TRBJ1-1; tentatively, D is TRBD1 (5 bases). CDR3 length: 14 amino acids. Germline V gives CDR1 MGHRA, CDR2 YSYEKL. The V end lost 2 bases, the J end lost 7 bases, and 14 bases lay between the germline ends. The CDR3 DNA sequence: TGCGCCAGCAGCCAACCCGGGGCGGTGCTTGAAGCTTTCTTT. This gives the protein CASSQPGAVLEAFF.

The V and J genes are TRBV20-1 and TRBJ2-4; no clear D. Trimming took off 3 bases at V and 13 bases at J, with 25 bases between the two ends. The CDR3 totals 15 residues. CDR1 and CDR2 from the germline V gene are DFQATT and SNEGSKA (reference sequence). The CDR3 here is CSASFTRLIHEEQYF. In nucleotides, the CDR3 is TGCAGTGCTAGTTTCACAAGACTCATTCACGAGGAGCAGTACTTC.

V gene TRBV25-1 combines with J gene TRBJ2-2, with TRBD1 matching over 7 bases. After removal of 3 bases from V and 12 bases from J, the junction contained 10 bases not matched to a gene. This CDR3 spans 14 amino acids. The germline CDR1 and CDR2 sequences are MGHDK and SYGVNS. CDR3: CASSDSRGLTKLFF. CDR3 DNA: TGTGCCAGCAGTGATTCAAGGGGGCTTACGAAGCTGTTTTTT.

This clonotype was counted between two and nine times. The gene calls are TRBV7-2 and TRBJ2-3, with D unresolved. The CDR3 spans 13 residues. Trimming shortened V by 5 bases and J by 6 bases, and 12 bases separated the two germline ends. CDR1 is SGHTA and CDR2 is FQGNSA in the germline V gene. The CDR3: CASSKIVADTQYF. For the CDR3, the DNA is TGTGCCAGCAGCAAAATAGTTGCGGATACGCAGTATTTT.

Many counts were recorded for this clonotype. A junction boundary mismatches the germline segment, possibly from a read error. The J gene is TRBJ2-4, the V gene TRBV5-1; D remains ambiguous. The CDR3 loop spans 12 amino acids. Per germline, CDR1 SGHRS and CDR2 YFSETQ. The CDR3 bases are TGTGCCAGCAGCTTAGCCGGAAACATTCAGTACTTC. Translation: CASSLAGNIQYF.

The table lists this clonotype with a few counts. This chain connects TRBV10-3 to TRBJ2-1; 7 bases map to TRBD2. Germline CDR1 reads ENHRY; CDR2 reads SYGVKD. J lost 0 bases, V lost 10 bases, and 3 bases had no gene match. The length of the CDR3 is 13 residues. Here the CDR3 reads CANGGYSYNEQFF. CDR3 nucleotides: TGTGCCAACGGGGGGTACTCCTACAATGAGCAGTTCTTC.

The rearrangement links TRBV2 to TRBJ2-5; D uncertain. Germline-derived CDR1 and CDR2 are SNHLY and FYNNEI. V lost 5 bases and J 4 bases, leaving 14 bases between the germline ends. The CDR3 contains 14 residues. Here the CDR3 reads CASSSSRLVETQYF. The CDR3 DNA reads TGTGCCAGCAGTTCTTCCCGCCTGGTAGAGACCCAGTACTTC.

The gene calls are TRBV6-6 and TRBJ1-2; no clear D. CDR1 is MNHNY, CDR2 SVGAGI, per germline (reference sequence). This CDR3 contains 13 residues. The ends were cut back, 0 bases at V and 8 bases at J, with 10 bases in the middle. Written as DNA, the CDR3 is TGTGCCAGCAGTTACTCAGGGCCAGTAGGCTACACCTTC. Amino acid sequence: CASSYSGPVGYTF.

This clonotype appeared a few times. The chain employs TRBV30 and TRBJ1-2, with 7 bases that match TRBD1. From germline, CDR1 is GTSNPN and CDR2 SVGIG (reference sequence). The V gene end was trimmed by 4 bases and the J gene end by 3 bases; junction bases not matched to a gene: 2. The CDR3 totals 12 residues. The CDR3 DNA reads as TGTGCCTGGACGACAGGGCACTATGGCTACACCTTC. Encoded protein: CAWTTGHYGYTF.